This T cell receptor beta chain was recovered during a study of cytomegalovirus exposure and HLA in healthy donors. Germline lookup yields CDR1 MNHEY and CDR2 SMNVEV (reference sequence). Trimming removed 2 bases from V and 2 bases from J; junction bases left unmatched: 7. CDR3 size: 16 residues. Study results and limitations: Accurate prediction of most subjects' HLA-A and HLA-B alleles from TCR beta sequences was reported.

Primers for the PCR totalled 60 Vbeta and 13 Jbeta. Methods used by the authors: Later work found 65 million to 85 million unique TCR beta chains, with 10 million to 14 million shared. Clones were read by immunoSEQ multiplex PCR, and TCRdb kept only the in-frame ones, dropping some. The V and J calls and clone size are taken from that table; D and trimming were inferred from the DNA. The profile shows some 160,000 clones, around 80% of them singletons. Only a few counts were recorded for this clone. What it binds is unknown. The sample comprised PBMCs. The chain recombines TRBV27 with TRBJ2-7, with 9 nucleotides matching TRBD2. The sequence was obtained from a woman aged 40 to 55 in good health and CMV-seronegative. This CDR3 is CASSLAPSGRTYEQYF. The CDR3 DNA is TGTGCCAGCAGTTTAGCCCCGAGCGGGAGGACCTACGAGCAGTACTTC.